A selection of T cell receptor beta chains follows, all from one sample in a study of CD8+ T cells in alopecia areata. Libraries were prepared by immunoSEQ multiplex PCR; TCRdb keeps only in-frame clonotypes and omits some of them. The table has approximately 280,000 clones, roughly 60% seen once. This sample comprised CD4+ T cells sorted from blood, obtained at week 24, from a patient treated with tofacitinib. The source is a human donor with alopecia areata. Each CDR3 is given with its conserved first and last residue.

v_call cdr3_aa
TRBV30 CAWSGSRLTEAFF
TRBV18 CASSPRKSGTDTQYF
TRBV29-1 CSVGTAGTGETQYF
TRBV10-3 CAIGDLDSENQPQHF
TRBV7-8 CASSLAQGQETQYF
TRBV4-2 CASSQGQVLNTEAFF
TRBV4-1 CASSQDGGPATNEKLFF
TRBV12-5 CASSASSGANVLTF
TRBV2 CATRGPGEQFF
TRBV29-1 CSVRGLFHNEQFF
TRBV2 CASFSDRDSSPLHF
TRBV18 CASSSKDSVNTEAFF
TRBV6-5 CASKSGLQETQYF
TRBV30 CAWSKTSETQYF
TRBV29-1 CSVEARYEQYF
TRBV29-1 CSVVGGSYEQYF
TRBV7-2 CASSLTGSSYNSPLHF
TRBV5-1 CASSLGDREVTEQYF
TRBV2 CASSEFSGDEQFF
TRBV10-3 CAISESGTGYEQFF
TRBV5-4 CASSFGRGPDTQYF
TRBV30 CAWSGGEHSPLHF
TRBV19 CASSDRGETQYF
TRBV25-1 CASSDSWTSGGRPDTQYF
TRBV10-3 CAISGTGMIINYGYTF
TRBV10-3 CAISGDPPGETQYF
TRBV5-1 CASSLVGRGGNEQYF
TRBV7-2 CASTPGVDGTQYF
TRBV7-9 CASSLLAGAETQYF
TRBV2 CASSEGAQLNEQFF
TRBV10-3 CAITRTALSTDTQYF